Detailed here is one TCR beta chain. The junction departs from germline at one end; a sequencing error may be responsible. CDR1 and CDR2 (germline): MDHEN, SYDVKM. The CDR3 totals 14 residues. This sample was taken from a study of tumor-infiltrating lymphocytes in primary liver carcinoma. From unsorted bulk tissue weighing roughly 17-31 mg, DNA and RNA were co-extracted. TCR beta cDNA came from 400 to 500 ng total RNA, primed with a constant-region primer. Three rounds of nested multiplex PCR with slightly modified ARM-PCR produced TCR beta libraries. Investigators reported that the first two PCR rounds, at around 9 cycles each, used TRBV1-TRBV30 forward primers with a C-beta reverse primer. TCRdb ran MiXCR on the multiplex PCR reads and lists one entry per CDR3 protein. Of about 190,000 distinct CDR3 sequences in the sample, around four fifths were seen once.

Sequenced material: tumor tissue from primary liver carcinoma. The sequence was collected from a middle-aged man with primary liver carcinoma and hepatitis B virus infection. The gene calls are TRBV28 and TRBJ1-5; weak D call: TRBD1 (5 bases). CDR3 sequence (DNA): TGTGCCAGCAAAAGACAGAGGGCGACTCAGTCCCAGCATTTT. As protein: CASKRQRATQSQHF.